The clone carrying this T cell receptor beta chain is medium-sized (0.01 to 0.1%) within its sample. Profiling relied on immunoSEQ multiplex PCR, and the TCRdb table lists in-frame clones only, not all of them. Of 100,000 to 110,000 clones in the sample, approximately 94% were seen once. This entry is derived from a study of siplizumab effects on memory and regulatory T cells. This CDR3 has 15 amino acids. CDR1 MNHEY and CDR2 SVGAGI come from the germline V gene. Between the trimmed V and J ends, which lost 7 bases and 0 bases, there was a span of 15 bases. The chain employs TRBV6-5 and TRBJ1-1, with a tentative D call TRBD1 (5 bases). The sequence derives from a human donor in good health. The material sequenced was non-Treg CD4+ T cells sorted from blood. The CDR3 nucleotides are TGTGCCAGCATAAGGCGAGGGGAAGTGAACACTGAAGCTTTCTTT. Translation: CASIRRGEVNTEAFF.